A single sample is the source of the 7 T cell receptor beta chains below, sequenced in a study of cytomegalovirus exposure and HLA in healthy donors. PCR amplification relied on 60 Vbeta primers (plus 13 Jbeta primers). The data were produced by immunoSEQ multiplex PCR, yet TCRdb's version contains in-frame clones alone and is incomplete. This sample has 250,000 to 350,000 clones, with about four fifths found just once. The sequencing sample was made of PBMCs. Every receptor here comes from a girl under 10 years old in good health and CMV-seronegative.

The chain has TRBV28 and TRBJ2-1; 9 nucleotides agree with TRBD2. Germline V gene data show CDR1 as MDHEN and CDR2 as SYDVKM. The J segment lost 7 bases and the V segment lost 6 bases, leaving 10 bases of the junction unmatched. CDR3 size: 15 residues. CDR3 amino acids: CASSKEREVENEQFF. CDR3 coding DNA: TGTGCCAGCAGCAAAGAGCGGGAGGTCGAGAATGAGCAGTTCTTC.

The chain employs TRBV13 and TRBJ2-5, with TRBD2 identical over 10 bases. Germline V gene sequence: CDR1 PRHDT, CDR2 FYEKMQ (reference sequence). This CDR3 is built from 17 residues. J gave up 3 bases and V 3 bases, and 10 bases lay outside the gene matches. CDR3: CASSLASWTSGKETQYF. The CDR3 nucleotides are TGTGCCAGCAGCTTGGCTAGCTGGACTAGCGGAAAAGAGACCCAGTACTTC. The full variable domain, rest sourced from reference TRBV13 and TRBJ2-5, is AAGVIQSPRHLIKEKRETATLKCYPIPRHDTVYWYQQGPGQDPQFLISFYEKMQSDKGSIPDRFSAQQFSDYHSELNMSSLELGDSALYFCASSLASWTSGKETQYFGPGTRLLVL.

This chain joins TRBV19 and TRBJ1-1; D is unresolved. CDR3 length: 13 amino acids. Germline CDR1 is LNHDA and CDR2 is SQIVND (reference sequence). V was shortened by 2 bases and J by 0 bases, with 4 bases between the two germline ends. The chain's CDR3 is CASSIQLNTEAFF. CDR3 bases: TGTGCCAGTAGTATACAGTTGAACACTGAAGCTTTCTTT.

V gene TRBV19 combines with J gene TRBJ1-2; 8 bases agree with TRBD1. CDR1 and CDR2 from the germline V gene are LNHDA and SQIVND (reference sequence). The CDR3 loop spans 17 amino acids. The junction had 13 bases not matched to a gene; V was cut back by 3 bases and J by 4 bases. CDR3 bases: TGTGCCAGTAGTATCCTCCATGGACAGGGTGGAAGCTATGGCTACACCTTC. Amino acids: CASSILHGQGGSYGYTF.

This chain joins TRBV6-6 and TRBJ1-5, with D uncertain. CDR3 length: 15 amino acids. CDR1 is MNHNY and CDR2 is SVGAGI in the germline V gene (reference sequence). V was cut by 2 bases and J by 6 bases, with 14 bases left in between. The CDR3 protein is CASSYVQAESQPQHF. The CDR3 bases are TGTGCCAGCAGTTACGTTCAGGCCGAATCTCAGCCCCAGCATTTT.

The chain couples TRBV6-1 to TRBJ1-1, with D maybe TRBD1 (5 bases). Trimming stripped 8 bases from V and 6 bases from J, with 10 bases between. The CDR3 consists of 11 residues. CDR1 is MNHNS and CDR2 is SASEGT in the germline V gene. Here the CDR3 DNA reads TGTGCCAGCGGCCGGGGGGCTGAAGCTTTCTTT. Translated, it gives CASGRGAEAFF.

The chain is built from TRBV27 and TRBJ2-7, with 7 bases lining up with TRBD2. Germline lookup yields CDR1 MNHEY and CDR2 SMNVEV (reference sequence). The CDR3 loop spans 14 amino acids. V lost 3 bases to trimming and J lost 6 bases; unmatched junction nucleotides: 8. The CDR3 DNA sequence: TGTGCCAGCAGTTTTCTAGCGGCCCGGGGCGAGCAGTACTTC. This sequence encodes CASSFLAARGEQYF.